The 26 T cell receptor beta chains in this list originate from one sample, sequenced in a study of radiotherapy plus CTLA-4 blockade in lung cancer. Generated by immunoSEQ multiplex PCR, the TCRdb table keeps only in-frame clones and is missing some. The table has 70,000 to 90,000 clones, around 80% seen once; the top ten hold around 7%. The source material was peripheral blood, sampled from a patient treated with radiotherapy plus ipilimumab. The receptors were sampled from a human donor with non-small cell lung cancer who had a complete response to radiotherapy plus ipilimumab.

The genes are TRBV2 and TRBJ2-7; 11 nucleotides match TRBD2. CDR3 size: 15 residues. Losses at the gene ends were 4 bases for V and 4 bases for J; bases not matched to a gene: 6. CDR1 is SNHLY and CDR2 is FYNNEI in the germline V gene. The CDR3 sequence is CASSAGSGGAYEQYF. The CDR3 DNA follows: TGTGCCAGCAGTGCGGGTAGCGGGGGGGCATACGAGCAGTACTTC.

This clone was seen only a few times. The chain joins TRBV29-1 to TRBJ1-1; D may be TRBD1 (5 bases). The CDR3 totals 12 residues. Germline CDR1 is SQVTM and CDR2 is ANQGSEA. V was cut by 7 bases and J by 4 bases, with 13 bases left in between. The CDR3 loop is CSATLGLTEAFF. In DNA, the CDR3 is TGCAGCGCAACGTTGGGGCTCACTGAAGCTTTCTTT.

In its sample, this clone was seen once. The chain is built from TRBV18 and TRBJ1-3; 8 nucleotides agree with TRBD1. The CDR3 has 16 amino acids. V dropped 3 bases and J dropped 3; count of bases not matched to a gene: 7. The germline CDR1 and CDR2 sequences are KGHSH and LQKENI. The CDR3 protein is CASSPGQGQIGNTIYF. In DNA form, the CDR3 reads TGTGCCAGCTCACCCGGACAGGGCCAGATTGGAAACACCATATATTTT.

The J gene is TRBJ1-2, the V gene TRBV2, with 7 bases identical to TRBD1. This CDR3 region has 14 residues. V lost 5 bases to trimming and J lost 10 bases; unmatched junction nucleotides: 13. Germline CDR1 is SNHLY and CDR2 is FYNNEI. CDR3 loop: CASSWTTGQGYYTF. The CDR3 region has the DNA TGTGCCAGCAGTTGGACGACAGGGCAAGGATACTACACCTTC.

V usage is TRBV29-1 and J usage is TRBJ2-7, with 9 bases matching TRBD2. V was pared by 4 bases and J by 7 bases, with 5 bases of the junction left unmatched. The CDR3 has 12 residues. Germline CDR1 SQVTM, CDR2 ANQGSEA. The CDR3 loop is CSVAAGGGEQYV. DNA of the CDR3: TGCAGCGTTGCTGCGGGAGGGGGGGAGCAGTACGTC.

The chain combines TRBV9 with TRBJ1-2; the D gene is possibly TRBD1 (5 bases). CDR3 length: 14 residues. The V gene's germline CDR1 is SGDLS and CDR2 YYNGEE. V shed 0 bases and J shed 4 bases, with 10 bases lying between them. CDR3 loop: CASSVDGAGYGYTF. The CDR3 DNA is TGTGCCAGCAGCGTAGACGGGGCGGGCTATGGCTACACCTTC.

The genes are TRBV7-9 and TRBJ1-1; D gene uncertain. The CDR3 totals 14 residues. Germline CDR1 SEHNR, CDR2 FQNEAQ (reference sequence). V dropped 1 base and J dropped 1 base, with 7 bases sitting between them. CDR3 sequence reads: CASSLELQNTEAFF. In DNA form, the CDR3 reads TGTGCCAGCAGCTTAGAACTTCAGAACACTGAAGCTTTCTTT.

This clone was recorded only once. The CDR3 loop is CASSWHGQGLYF. The DNA of the CDR3 is TGTGCCAGCAGCTGGCATGGACAGGGGTTGTACTTC. This sequence joins TRBV7-9 and TRBJ2-4, with 9 bases that match TRBD1. Germline CDR1 reads SEHNR; CDR2 reads FQNEAQ (reference sequence). The CDR3 has 12 amino acids. Losses at the gene ends were 4 bases for V and 15 bases for J; bases not matched to a gene: 7. The full variable domain, rest sourced from reference TRBV7-9 and TRBJ2-4, is DTGVSQNPRHKITKRGQNVTFRCDPISEHNRLYWYRQTLGQGPEFLTYFQNEAQLEKSRLLSDRFSAERPKGSFSTLEIQRTEQGDSAMYLCASSWHGQGLYFGAGTRLSVL.

This clone was picked up a small number of times. The V and J genes are TRBV7-2 and TRBJ1-2; 10 nucleotides align to TRBD1. The V and J ends lost 1 base and 5 bases, in that order; junction bases with no gene match: 7. Germline-derived CDR1 and CDR2 are SGHTA and FQGNSA. This CDR3 contains 16 residues. In nucleotides, the CDR3 is TGTGCCAGCAGCTTAGGGGACAGGGGTCCCCCTTATGGCTACACCTTC. As protein: CASSLGDRGPPYGYTF.

This clone was detected ten times or more. The chain combines TRBV5-6 with TRBJ2-1; 13 positions agree with TRBD2. The CDR3 spans 14 residues. Trimming at V came to 2 bases and at J to 10 bases, leaving 3 bases not matched to a gene. CDR1 is SGHDT and CDR2 is YYEEEE in the germline V gene. CDR3 nucleotide sequence: TGTGCCAGCAGCTTTGGGACTAGCGGGAACGAGCAGTTCTTC. It specifies CASSFGTSGNEQFF.

The chain carries TRBV12-5 and TRBJ1-2; 8 bases fit TRBD1. Per germline, CDR1 LGHNT and CDR2 FRNRAP. CDR3 length: 14 amino acids. The trim removed 3 bases at V and 4 bases at J, leaving 4 bases unmatched. The CDR3 reads CASGFTDRAYGYTF. The CDR3 DNA sequence: TGTGCTAGTGGTTTCACGGACAGGGCCTATGGCTACACCTTC.

The chain carries TRBV7-9 and TRBJ2-2; possibly TRBD2 for D (6 bases). Germline CDR1 is SEHNR and CDR2 is FQNEAQ (reference sequence). V was clipped by 3 bases and J by 6 bases, with 11 bases between them. The CDR3 loop spans 14 amino acids. Here the CDR3 DNA reads TGTGCCAGCAGCTTCGGCGGGGAGGCCGGGGAGCTGTTTTTT. It translates to CASSFGGEAGELFF. The full variable domain, with the rest looked up from reference TRBV7-9 and TRBJ2-2, is DTGVSQNPRHKITKRGQNVTFRCDPISEHNRLYWYRQTLGQGPEFLTYFQNEAQLEKSRLLSDRFSAERPKGSFSTLEIQRTEQGDSAMYLCASSFGGEAGELFFGEGSRLTVL.

The rearrangement uses TRBV7-2 and TRBJ2-3; 7 bases fit TRBD2. V shed 7 bases and J 2 bases; nucleotides not matched to a gene: 6. Per germline, CDR1 SGHTA and CDR2 FQGNSA. The CDR3 covers 14 residues. For the CDR3, the DNA is TGTGCCAGCACCATTAGCGGGTACACAGATACGCAGTATTTT. It is translated as CASTISGYTDTQYF. The variable domain in full, with the rest retrieved from reference TRBV7-2 and TRBJ2-3, is GAGVSQSPSNKVTEKGKDVELRCDPISGHTALYWYRQSLGQGLEFLIYFQGNSAPDKSGLPSDRFSAERTGGSVSTLTIQRTQQEDSAVYLCASTISGYTDTQYFGPGTRLTVL.

The chain is built from TRBV11-3 and TRBJ1-3; D remains unclear. CDR3 length equals 17 residues. Germline assignment: CDR1 SGHNT and CDR2 YENEEA. Between the trimmed V and J ends, which lost 0 bases and 0 bases, there was a span of 12 bases. The CDR3 DNA follows: TGTGCCAGCAGCTTAGATTCTCGGCAAACCTCTGGAAACACCATATATTTT. This sequence encodes CASSLDSRQTSGNTIYF.

Only one count was recorded for this clone. The J gene is TRBJ2-4, the V gene TRBV27; D not resolved. This CDR3 comprises 16 residues. The V gene's germline CDR1 is MNHEY and CDR2 SMNVEV (reference sequence). V was clipped by 7 bases and J by 0 bases, with 16 bases between them. DNA of the CDR3: TGTGCCAGCACCCCAGCGATGAGACTAGCCAAAAACATTCAGTACTTC. Residues: CASTPAMRLAKNIQYF.

V usage is TRBV6-5 and J usage is TRBJ2-7, with 7 bases aligning to TRBD1. This CDR3 has 14 residues. V was clipped by 4 bases and J by 3 bases; unmatched bases: 6. CDR1 is MNHEY, CDR2 SVGAGI, per germline. The CDR3 DNA reads TGTGCCAGCAGTTCACAGGGGCTCTACTACGAGCAGTACTTC. This encodes CASSSQGLYYEQYF.

The chain is built from TRBV4-1 and TRBJ2-3; 12 nucleotides align to TRBD2. The length of the CDR3 is 15 residues. Germline V CDR1 and CDR2: MGHRA, YSYEKL. The V gene end was trimmed by 7 bases and the J gene end by 0 bases; junction bases not matched to a gene: 2. The CDR3 DNA reads as TGCGCCAGCACACTAGCGGGGGGTAGCACAGATACGCAGTATTTT. Translated: CASTLAGGSTDTQYF.

The chain carries TRBV5-6 and TRBJ2-2; 10 nucleotides match TRBD2. CDR1 is SGHDT and CDR2 is YYEEEE in the germline V gene. With 0 bases clipped from V and 3 bases from J, the junction kept 2 bases outside the gene matches. The CDR3 has 16 amino acids. The CDR3 is CASSLVSGGYTGELFF. The CDR3 DNA reads as TGTGCCAGCAGCTTGGTTAGCGGGGGGTACACCGGGGAGCTGTTTTTT. The complete variable domain, with remaining parts taken from reference TRBV5-6 and TRBJ2-2, reads DAGVTQSPTHLIKTRGQQVTLRCSPKSGHDTVSWYQQALGQGPQFIFQYYEEEERQRGNFPDRFSGHQFPNYSSELNVNALLLGDSALYLCASSLVSGGYTGELFFGEGSRLTVL.

The chain joins TRBV30 to TRBJ1-4; D call uncertain. CDR1 is GTSNPN and CDR2 is SVGIG in the germline V gene (reference sequence). The germline V and J ends were trimmed by 1 base and 5 bases, with 8 bases remaining between them. There are 13 residues in the CDR3. CDR3 sequence (DNA): TGTGCCTGGAGTGCTGGGCCGAATGAAAAACTGTTTTTT. It codes for CAWSAGPNEKLFF.

CDR3 residues: CASSLVGHGSSYNEQFF. CDR3 coding DNA: TGTGCCAGCAGCTTAGTTGGGCACGGGAGCTCCTACAATGAGCAGTTCTTC. V usage is TRBV7-9 and J usage is TRBJ2-1; D may be TRBD2 (6 bases). V lost 1 base and J lost 0, with 13 bases in between. CDR1 and CDR2 from the germline V gene are SEHNR and FQNEAQ (reference sequence). This CDR3 region has 17 residues.

CDR3 protein: CASSFTRTGYSGANVLTF. CDR3 sequence (DNA): TGTGCCAGCAGCTTCACCCGGACAGGATACTCTGGGGCCAACGTCCTGACTTTC. The V gene is TRBV7-9, the J gene TRBJ2-6; 7 bases match TRBD1. The CDR3 loop spans 18 amino acids. The ends lost 3 bases at V and 0 bases at J; junction bases unmatched: 8. Per germline, CDR1 SEHNR and CDR2 FQNEAQ (reference sequence). Looking up the rest from reference TRBV7-9 and TRBJ2-6 gives the full variable domain: DTGVSQNPRHKITKRGQNVTFRCDPISEHNRLYWYRQTLGQGPEFLTYFQNEAQLEKSRLLSDRFSAERPKGSFSTLEIQRTEQGDSAMYLCASSFTRTGYSGANVLTFGAGSRLTVL.

The chain couples TRBV11-3 to TRBJ2-1; D unresolved. Trimming took 0 bases from V and 9 from J, leaving 3 bases between them. This CDR3 contains 11 residues. Germline CDR1 reads SGHNT; CDR2 reads YENEEA. For the CDR3, the DNA is TGTGCCAGCAGCTTAGAACTTGAGCAGTTCTTC. Its translation is CASSLELEQFF.

The V gene is TRBV15, the J gene TRBJ2-1, with D possibly matching TRBD2 (5 bases). Looked up from germline, CDR1 is LNHNV and CDR2 is YYDKDF (reference sequence). The V end lost 1 base, the J end lost 8 bases, and 24 bases lay between the germline ends. This CDR3 has 18 amino acids. CDR3 sequence: CATSRGTSSGRFRDEQFF. In DNA form, the CDR3 reads TGTGCCACCAGCAGAGGAACTTCGAGCGGCCGCTTCCGCGATGAGCAGTTCTTC.

This clone was detected a few times. CDR3 nucleotides: TGCGCCAGCAGCTTGGCAGCAACTAATGAAAAACTGTTTTTT. Translated: CASSLAATNEKLFF. The genes are TRBV5-1 and TRBJ1-4; D ambiguous. The germline CDR1 and CDR2 sequences are SGHRS and YFSETQ. This CDR3 spans 14 amino acids. V was pared by 0 bases and J by 0 bases, with 3 bases between.

The chain is built from TRBV2 and TRBJ1-1, with a tentative D call TRBD1 (6 bases). The V end lost 0 bases, the J end lost 4 bases, and 15 bases lay between the germline ends. The germline V gene has CDR1 SNHLY and CDR2 FYNNEI. The CDR3 totals 16 residues. The CDR3 coding sequence is TGTGCCAGCAGTGAAGCGCTTGGCAGGGGAACCACTGAAGCTTTCTTT. Amino acids: CASSEALGRGTTEAFF.

The chain recombines TRBV11-3 with TRBJ1-1; a weak D match, TRBD1 (6 bases). Germline assignment: CDR1 SGHNT and CDR2 YENEEA. The CDR3 contains 13 residues. V lost 5 bases, J lost 4 bases, and 11 bases lay in between. CDR3 DNA sequence: TGTGCCAGCAGCCCTCACAGGGTCACTGAAGCTTTCTTT. This encodes CASSPHRVTEAFF.